The clone carrying this T cell receptor beta chain came up once. This CDR3 has 15 amino acids. CDR1 and CDR2 (germline): MNHEY, SVGAGI. Trimming removed 0 bases from V and 7 bases from J; junction bases left unmatched: 8. The data stem from a study of cytomegalovirus exposure and HLA in healthy donors. The PCR made use of 60 Vbeta and 13 Jbeta primers. Clones were sequenced by immunoSEQ multiplex PCR, and TCRdb holds only the in-frame ones, with some missing. The sample holds a few hundred thousand clones; 60% to 80% are singletons and the top ten take 1.8%. V is TRBV6-5 and J is TRBJ2-5; TRBD1 aligns across 7 bases. Sample: PBMCs. This receptor was taken from a woman in her thirties in good health and CMV-seronegative. The CDR3 DNA reads TGTGCCAGCAGTTACTCGAACAGGGGTTTCACGACCCAGTACTTC. Protein: CASSYSNRGFTTQYF.